Below, 26 T cell receptor beta chains from the same sample are listed, as sequenced in a study of blood T cells in healthy people across ages. A J-beta primer mix and a sample-barcoded 5' primer were used in a second PCR of about 6 to 12 cycles. TCRdb analysed the 5' RACE reads with MiXCR anew, one entry per CDR3 protein. Seen here are about a million distinct CDR3 sequences, around two fifths observed once, and the top ten hold roughly 13%. Sequenced material: blood. The receptors were gathered from a man aged 18 to 30 in good health.

The chain carries TRBV4-3 and TRBJ2-2; the D call may be TRBD1 or TRBD2 (5 bases each). V was shortened by 5 bases and J by 8 bases, with 21 bases between the two germline ends. This CDR3 spans 16 amino acids. The germline CDR1 and CDR2 sequences are LGHNA and YSLEER. CDR3 loop: CASSSLAGPDPGELFF. The DNA for the CDR3 is TGCGCCAGCAGCAGCCTAGCAGGGCCCGACCCGGGGGAGCTGTTTTTT.

This clonotype turned up a few times. The chain recombines TRBV5-1 with TRBJ2-2, with D possibly TRBD1 on 5 matching bases. The V end was cut by 4 bases, the J end by 0 bases, with 10 bases between. This CDR3 spans 15 amino acids. Germline V CDR1 and CDR2: SGHRS, YFSETQ. The CDR3 nucleotides are TGCGCCAGCAGCATACAGGTTACGAACACCGGGGAGCTGTTTTTT. As protein: CASSIQVTNTGELFF.

The gene calls are TRBV4-2 and TRBJ1-2; TRBD1 aligns across 9 bases. Germline V gives CDR1 LGHNA, CDR2 YNFKEQ. The CDR3 sequence is 17 residues long. J was trimmed by 1 base and V by 0 bases; bases with no gene match: 6. CDR3 region: CASSQDRGTGINYGYTF. DNA for the CDR3: TGTGCCAGCAGCCAAGATCGAGGGACAGGGATTAACTATGGCTACACCTTC.

This clonotype was observed a handful of times. The chain is built from TRBV6-6 and TRBJ2-5, with unresolved D. The ends were cut back, 4 bases at V and 11 bases at J, with 29 bases in the middle. Germline V gene sequence: CDR1 MNHNY, CDR2 SVGAGI (reference sequence). This CDR3 comprises 17 residues. Written as DNA, the CDR3 is TGTGCCAGCAGTTTCCAACTTAGGCCGTACTCCTACAATGAGCAGTACTTC. The encoded protein is CASSFQLRPYSYNEQYF.

CDR3 nucleotides: TGTGCCAGCAGCTCAACATTCGGCTACTCCTACGAGCAGTACTTC. It yields the protein CASSSTFGYSYEQYF. J is TRBJ2-7 and V is TRBV5-5; no clear D gene. The V gene's germline CDR1 is SGHKS and CDR2 YYEKEE (reference sequence). The CDR3 spans 15 residues. V was clipped by 3 bases and J by 0 bases, with 13 bases between them.

CDR3 loop: CASSQHPAGGSKNIQYF. The CDR3 nucleotides are TGTGCCAGCAGCCAACATCCTGCTGGTGGTTCCAAAAACATTCAGTACTTC. The chain recombines TRBV3-1 with TRBJ2-4; the D is unclear. Germline CDR1 and CDR2: LGHDT and YNNKEL (reference sequence). The CDR3 is made up of 17 amino acids. With 2 bases removed from V and 2 bases from J, the gap between germline ends came to 16 bases. Using reference TRBV3-1 and TRBJ2-4 for the parts outside the CDR3, the full variable domain is DTAVSQTPKYLVTQMGNDKSIKCEQNLGHDTMYWYKQDSKKFLKIMFSYNNKELIINETVPNRFSPKSPDKAHLNLHINSLELGDSAVYFCASSQHPAGGSKNIQYFGAGTRLSVL.

The rearrangement links TRBV7-2 to TRBJ2-1; possible D gene TRBD1, 6 bases. Trimming removed 5 bases at V and 3 bases at J, with 17 bases between. In germline, CDR1 is SGHTA, CDR2 FQGNSA. The CDR3 contains 16 residues. The CDR3, as DNA: TGTGCCAGCAGCCCCGGACAGAGGGCCTTCTACAATGAGCAGTTCTTC. Its translation is CASSPGQRAFYNEQFF.

The chain recombines TRBV19 with TRBJ2-2, with D perhaps TRBD1 (6 bases). The CDR3 is 14 amino acids. Trimming took off 7 bases at V and 1 base at J, with 10 bases between the two ends. The germline V gene encodes CDR1 LNHDA and CDR2 SQIVND (reference sequence). The CDR3 is CASMWGQNTGELFF. The CDR3, as DNA: TGTGCCAGTATGTGGGGGCAGAACACCGGGGAGCTGTTTTTT.

This clonotype was observed a single time. This chain connects TRBV13 to TRBJ1-2; TRBD1 aligns across 7 bases. The V and J ends lost 5 bases and 0 bases, in that order; junction bases with no gene match: 9. CDR3 length: 16 amino acids. CDR1 PRHDT and CDR2 FYEKMQ come from the germline V gene (reference sequence). This chain's CDR3 is CASSPTGLEANYGYTF. The CDR3 DNA reads as TGTGCCAGCAGCCCGACAGGGTTAGAGGCTAACTATGGCTACACCTTC.

This clonotype was found a few times. The rearrangement joins TRBV6-6 to TRBJ1-2; D gene ambiguous. V was cut by 5 bases and J by 2 bases, with 9 bases left in between. Germline V gene sequence: CDR1 MNHNY, CDR2 SVGAGI (reference sequence). The CDR3 totals 13 residues. CDR3 in amino acids: CASSEDGNYGYTF. As DNA, the CDR3 is TGTGCCAGCAGTGAGGACGGGAACTATGGCTACACCTTC.

Remarks on this clonotype: An end of the junction differs from the germline gene, which may be a read error. The rearrangement uses TRBV4-2 and TRBJ1-2; 7 bases match TRBD1. The CDR3 length is 16 residues. CDR1 LGHNA and CDR2 YNFKEQ come from the germline V gene. CDR3 bases: TGTGCCAGCAGCCAAGAGTCCGGACAGGCAATATATGACTACACCTTC. The encoded protein is CASSQESGQAIYDYTF.

This clonotype has more than one count but fewer than ten. The V and J genes are TRBV20-1 and TRBJ2-7, with TRBD2 identical over 7 bases. This CDR3 has 15 residues. V dropped 3 bases and J dropped 2; count of bases not matched to a gene: 10. CDR1 DFQATT and CDR2 SNEGSKA come from the germline V gene (reference sequence). The CDR3, as DNA: TGCAGTGCTAGGGGGAAAGCGGGGAGAACCTACGAGCAGTACTTC. Translated, it gives CSARGKAGRTYEQYF.

This chain joins TRBV3-1 and TRBJ2-1; maybe TRBD1 (5 bases). Germline values: CDR1 LGHDT, CDR2 YNNKEL (reference sequence). CDR3 length: 13 amino acids. Trimming took 3 bases from V and 5 from J, leaving 8 bases between them. The DNA for the CDR3 is TGTGCCAGCAGCCATTCAGGGCACAATGAGCAGTTCTTC. This gives the protein CASSHSGHNEQFF.

This clonotype was seen a few times. CDR3 DNA sequence: TGCAAGATCGGCGGACAAGGTGGCTACACCTTC. As protein: CKIGGQGGYTF. The genes are TRBV29-1 and TRBJ1-2, with a weak D call TRBD1 (5 bases). The CDR3 totals 11 residues. The V gene's germline CDR1 is SQVTM and CDR2 ANQGSEA.

The chain uses TRBV9 and TRBJ1-1; D not resolved. With 4 bases removed from V and 3 bases from J, the gap between germline ends came to 16 bases. Germline CDR1 reads SGDLS; CDR2 reads YYNGEE. The CDR3 sequence is 15 residues long. The CDR3 DNA sequence: TGTGCCAGCAGCATGTCACCGAGAGGTGACACTGAAGCTTTCTTT. It specifies CASSMSPRGDTEAFF.

The chain is built from TRBV15 and TRBJ2-1, with 9 bases lining up with TRBD1. The ends lost 6 bases at V and 9 bases at J; junction bases unmatched: 12. CDR1 and CDR2 from the germline V gene are LNHNV and YYDKDF (reference sequence). This CDR3 comprises 15 residues. CDR3 nucleotides: TGTGCCACCAGTACGGACAGGGGAATTCCCAGTGAGCAGTTCTTC. Residues: CATSTDRGIPSEQFF.

The CDR3 DNA follows: TGTGCCACCAGTGATTTGCTCGTGGCGAAAAACATTCAGTACTTC. Translating gives CATSDLLVAKNIQYF. The chain links TRBV24-1 to TRBJ2-7, with no clear D. The J call is uncertain, as TRBJ2-4 better fits the DNA end. Germline CDR1 and CDR2: KGHDR and SFDVKD. CDR3 length: 15 amino acids.

CDR3 nucleotide sequence: TGTGCCAGCAGCCAAGAGGGTGCGGGGATGTACTACAATGAGCAGTTCTTC. This codes for CASSQEGAGMYYNEQFF. V and J are TRBV3-1 and TRBJ2-1; a weak D match, TRBD2 (6 bases). V shed 0 bases and J shed 3 bases, with 15 bases lying between them. CDR3 length: 17 amino acids. Germline CDR1 is LGHDT and CDR2 is YNNKEL (reference sequence).

This clonotype was seen only once. This chain connects TRBV2 to TRBJ2-2; D remains ambiguous. V was clipped by 7 bases and J by 7 bases, with 16 bases between them. The CDR3 runs to 14 residues. Germline CDR1 and CDR2: SNHLY and FYNNEI. Written as DNA, the CDR3 is TGTGCCAGCAAGAAAAGGGTTGGCATCGGGGAGCTGTTTTTT. It yields the protein CASKKRVGIGELFF.

This clonotype was recorded a few times. The chain has TRBV9 and TRBJ2-3; weak D call: TRBD1 (6 bases). The CDR3 consists of 14 residues. Germline V lookup: CDR1 SGDLS, CDR2 YYNGEE. With 0 bases removed from V and 6 bases from J, the gap between germline ends came to 11 bases. This CDR3 reads CASSVEGTGDTQYF. CDR3 sequence (DNA): TGTGCCAGCAGCGTAGAGGGTACAGGGGATACGCAGTATTTT.

The chain uses TRBV14 and TRBJ2-2, with a possible D match to TRBD2 (5 bases). Trimming cost V 0 bases and J 6 bases, with 11 bases left between them. From germline, CDR1 is SGHDN and CDR2 FVKESK. There are 15 residues in the CDR3. The CDR3 region has the DNA TGTGCCAGCAGCCAAGAGGAAGCGGCGCCCGGGGAGCTGTTTTTT. Translated: CASSQEEAAPGELFF.

The rearrangement links TRBV18 to TRBJ2-2; D uncertain. The CDR3 length is 15 residues. CDR1 and CDR2 (germline): KGHSH, LQKENI. Trimming pared 4 bases from V and 3 bases from J, leaving 12 bases between. For the CDR3, the DNA is TGTGCCAGCTCACGGCTTGAGGTGCACACCGGGGAGCTGTTTTTT. As protein: CASSRLEVHTGELFF.

The chain couples TRBV4-1 to TRBJ1-4, with D perhaps matching TRBD1 (6 bases). The CDR3 has 18 residues. V lost 7 bases, J lost 2 bases, and 23 bases lay in between. Looked up from germline, CDR1 is MGHRA and CDR2 is YSYEKL. CDR3 nucleotide sequence: TGCGCCAGCACCCCGGACGTTTACAGGGAGATGACTAATGAAAAACTGTTTTTT. It codes for CASTPDVYREMTNEKLFF.

This clonotype was detected a few times. The CDR3 DNA reads as TGTGCCAGCAGCGTAGAAGGGAGTAGAACAGATACGCAGTATTTT. Its translation: CASSVEGSRTDTQYF. The chain is built from TRBV9 and TRBJ2-3; perhaps TRBD2 as D (5 bases). The germline CDR1 and CDR2 sequences are SGDLS and YYNGEE. CDR3 length: 15 residues. Trimming removed 0 bases from V and 3 bases from J, with 11 bases in between.

This chain joins TRBV6-2 or TRBV6-3 and TRBJ1-1, with D possibly TRBD1 on 6 matching bases. The V end was cut by 8 bases, the J end by 6 bases, with 16 bases between. Germline CDR1 MNHEY, CDR2 SVGEGT. The CDR3 is made up of 13 amino acids. The CDR3 nucleotides read TGTGCCAGCCACGATTCCGGGGGGCCTGAAGCTTTCTTT. Its translation: CASHDSGGPEAFF.

This clonotype appeared a few times. J is TRBJ1-6 and V is TRBV20-1, with D hard to call. In germline, CDR1 is DFQATT, CDR2 SNEGSKA (reference sequence). The CDR3 is 14 residues long. V gave up 5 bases and J gave up 5 bases, with 13 bases separating them. CDR3 DNA: TGCAGTGCTGTTCCGGGTCAGAATAATTCACCCCTCCACTTT. It codes for CSAVPGQNNSPLHF.